This TCR beta chain stems from a study of T cell responses to AZD1222 COVID-19 vaccine. A single count supports this clone. The CDR3 extends over 14 amino acids. The V gene end was trimmed by 5 bases and the J gene end by 4 bases; junction bases not matched to a gene: 7. Germline V CDR1 and CDR2: SGHTA, FQGNSA. Here immunoSEQ multiplex PCR was the method, and the copy in TCRdb shows in-frame clones only, minus some. The table records more than 100,000 clones, 85% to 95% of them present only once. The sample consisted of peripheral blood, taken on day 0 of AZD1222 vaccination. The sequence was collected from an adult in good health. The chain employs TRBV7-2 and TRBJ1-2; 7 bases are a match to TRBD1. CDR3 bases: TGTGCCAGCAGCCAGGGGGGTAGTGGCTATGGCTACACCTTC. Protein sequence: CASSQGGSGYGYTF.